Presented here are 6 T cell receptor beta chains from one specimen sequenced in a study of memory CD4+ T cells and cytomegalovirus serostatus. Data came from immunoSEQ multiplex PCR; TCRdb stores just in-frame clones and leaves some out. The table includes about 40,000 clones, roughly 79% detected once. The sort gate was single viable CD3+CD4+CD8-CD45RO+ cells for memory CD4+ T cells. Sequenced input: memory CD4+ T cells from blood. The receptors come from an adult in good health and CMV-seronegative.

The chain combines TRBV15 with TRBJ1-6, with D possibly matching TRBD1 (6 bases). In germline, CDR1 is LNHNV, CDR2 YYDKDF (reference sequence). Trimming left V 1 base short and J 7 bases short, with 14 bases between. The CDR3 is made up of 16 amino acids. In DNA, the CDR3 is TGTGCCACCAGCAGAGCCGAAGGACAGCGGAATTCACCCCTCCACTTT. Its translation is CATSRAEGQRNSPLHF.

About this clone itself: The junction and the germline gene differ at one end; a read error may be behind it. The chain uses TRBV6-6 and TRBJ1-4; TRBD1 matches 7 bases. There are 16 residues in the CDR3. Germline V gene data show CDR1 as MNHNY and CDR2 as SVGAGI (reference sequence). The CDR3 region has the DNA TGTGCCAGCAGTTACGTGACAGGGTCCCCTTACTATCTGGGGGTTTTT. Encoded protein: CASSYVTGSPYYLGVF.

The chain employs TRBV6-6 and TRBJ2-7; possibly TRBD1 or TRBD2 for D (5 bases each). The CDR3 is 15 residues long. Germline assignment: CDR1 MNHNY and CDR2 SVGAGI (reference sequence). Between the trimmed V and J ends, which lost 6 bases and 4 bases, there was a span of 19 bases. DNA of the CDR3: TGTGCCAGCAGATCACTCTCCGGGACGGGTTACGAGCAGTACTTC. This encodes CASRSLSGTGYEQYF.

V is TRBV6-5 and J is TRBJ1-4; no clear D. Between the trimmed V and J ends, which lost 2 bases and 4 bases, there was a span of 14 bases. In germline, CDR1 is MNHEY, CDR2 SVGAGI. The CDR3 runs 16 residues. The chain's CDR3 is CASSYGLTRINEKLFF. The CDR3 coding sequence is TGTGCCAGCAGTTACGGCTTAACCCGAATTAATGAAAAACTGTTTTTT.

The chain joins TRBV2 to TRBJ2-7; D is unresolved. Trimming removed 5 bases from V and 3 bases from J, with 8 bases in between. Germline V gene sequence: CDR1 SNHLY, CDR2 FYNNEI. The CDR3 runs 12 residues. CDR3 sequence reads: CASSPSIYEQYF. DNA of the CDR3: TGTGCCAGCAGTCCCTCTATCTACGAGCAGTACTTC.

The chain joins TRBV7-2 to TRBJ1-1; D remains unclear. The germline CDR1 and CDR2 sequences are SGHTA and FQGNSA. This CDR3 is 14 amino acids long. V lost 2 bases and J lost 3, with 10 bases in between. In nucleotides, the CDR3 is TGTGCCAGCAGCTTATTAGGATTGGACACTGAAGCTTTCTTT. Its translation: CASSLLGLDTEAFF.